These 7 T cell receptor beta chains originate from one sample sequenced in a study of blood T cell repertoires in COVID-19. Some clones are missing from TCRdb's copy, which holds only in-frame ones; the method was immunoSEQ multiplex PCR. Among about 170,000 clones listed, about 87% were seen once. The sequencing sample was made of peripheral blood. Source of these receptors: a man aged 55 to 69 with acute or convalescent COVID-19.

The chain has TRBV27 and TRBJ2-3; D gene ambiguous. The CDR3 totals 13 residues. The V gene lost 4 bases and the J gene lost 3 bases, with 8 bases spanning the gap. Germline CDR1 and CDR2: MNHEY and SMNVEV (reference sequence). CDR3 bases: TGTGCCAGCAGTTACCAGGTTACAGATACGCAGTATTTT. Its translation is CASSYQVTDTQYF.

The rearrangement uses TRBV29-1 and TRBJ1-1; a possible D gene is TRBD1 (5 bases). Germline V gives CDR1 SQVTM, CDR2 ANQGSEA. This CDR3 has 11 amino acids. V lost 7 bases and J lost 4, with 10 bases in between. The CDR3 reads CSGGYSTEAFF. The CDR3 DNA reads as TGCAGCGGGGGGTACTCCACTGAAGCTTTCTTT.

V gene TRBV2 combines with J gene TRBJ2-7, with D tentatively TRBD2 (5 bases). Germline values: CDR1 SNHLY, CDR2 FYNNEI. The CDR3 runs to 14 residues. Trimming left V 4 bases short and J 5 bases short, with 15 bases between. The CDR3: CASSGPGTGHEQYF. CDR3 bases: TGTGCCAGCAGTGGGCCGGGAACGGGCCACGAGCAGTACTTC.

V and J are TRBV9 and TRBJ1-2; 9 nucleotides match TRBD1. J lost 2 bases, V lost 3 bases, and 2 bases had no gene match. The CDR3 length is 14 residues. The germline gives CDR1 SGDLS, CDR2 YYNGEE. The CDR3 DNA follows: TGTGCCAGCAGCGCTGGACAGGGGAACTATGGCTACACCTTC. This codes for CASSAGQGNYGYTF. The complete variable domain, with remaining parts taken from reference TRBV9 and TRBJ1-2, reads DSGVTQTPKHLITATGQRVTLRCSPRSGDLSVYWYQQSLDQGLQFLIQYYNGEERAKGNILERFSAQQFPDLHSELNLSSLELGDSALYFCASSAGQGNYGYTFGSGTRLTVV.

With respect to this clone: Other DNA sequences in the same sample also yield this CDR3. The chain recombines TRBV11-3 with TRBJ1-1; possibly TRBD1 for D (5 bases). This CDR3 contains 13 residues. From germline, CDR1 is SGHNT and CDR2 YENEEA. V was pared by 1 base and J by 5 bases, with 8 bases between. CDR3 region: CASSLVAGTEAFF. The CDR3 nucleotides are TGTGCCAGCAGCTTAGTGGCAGGGACTGAAGCTTTCTTT.

The CDR3 coding sequence is TGCGCCAGCAGCAGGGACAGCGTCCCCGGGGAGCTGTTTTTT. Its translation is CASSRDSVPGELFF. V gene TRBV5-1 combines with J gene TRBJ2-2; TRBD1 matches 7 bases. CDR3 size: 14 residues. Per the germline V gene, CDR1 is SGHRS and CDR2 is YFSETQ. With 4 bases clipped from V and 6 bases from J, the junction kept 6 bases outside the gene matches.

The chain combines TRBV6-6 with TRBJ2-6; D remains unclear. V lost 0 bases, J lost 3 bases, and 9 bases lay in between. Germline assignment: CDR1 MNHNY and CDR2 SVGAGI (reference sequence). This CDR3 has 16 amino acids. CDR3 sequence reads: CASSYSSGYGANVLTF. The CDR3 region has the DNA TGTGCCAGCAGTTACTCGTCAGGTTATGGGGCCAACGTCCTGACTTTC.